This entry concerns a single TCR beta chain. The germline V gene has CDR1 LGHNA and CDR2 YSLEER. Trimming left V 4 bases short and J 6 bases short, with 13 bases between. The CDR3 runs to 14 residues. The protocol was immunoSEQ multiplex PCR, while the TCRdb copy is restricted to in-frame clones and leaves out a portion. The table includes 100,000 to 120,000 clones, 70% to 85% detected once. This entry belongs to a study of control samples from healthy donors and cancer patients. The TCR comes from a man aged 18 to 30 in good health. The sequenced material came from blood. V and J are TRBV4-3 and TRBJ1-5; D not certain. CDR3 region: CASSPGVVRQPQHF. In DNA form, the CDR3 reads TGCGCCAGCAGCCCAGGAGTGGTTCGTCAGCCCCAGCATTTT.